One and the same sample provided the 21 T cell receptor beta chains below, sequenced in a study of HIV-infected patients and healthy controls. TCRdb fed the 5' RACE reads into MiXCR, producing one record per CDR3 protein. The data hold 50,000 to 80,000 distinct CDR3 sequences, with 15% to 20% observed a single time. Sequencing was performed on CD4+ T cells from blood. These receptors all stem from a human donor in good health.

The V call is TRBV18, the J call TRBJ1-5; 7 bases are a match to TRBD1. Germline V lookup: CDR1 KGHSH, CDR2 LQKENI. V shed 3 bases, J shed 5 bases, and the junction held 10 bases outside the gene matches. There are 16 residues in the CDR3. The CDR3 nucleotides are TGTGCCAGCTCACCGGCAGGGGGGAATGCGGATCAGCCCCAGCATTTT. This codes for CASSPAGGNADQPQHF.

The chain employs TRBV27 and TRBJ1-2; tentatively, D is TRBD1 (6 bases). The CDR3 is 15 amino acids. Germline lookup yields CDR1 MNHEY and CDR2 SMNVEV (reference sequence). V shed 5 bases and J shed 7 bases, with 20 bases lying between them. CDR3 residues: CASSDLGPGARGYTF. In nucleotides, the CDR3 is TGTGCCAGCAGTGACCTCGGGCCGGGGGCACGTGGCTACACCTTC.

This clonotype occurred a few times. The V and J genes are TRBV5-6 and TRBJ1-5; 7 bases line up with TRBD1. From germline, CDR1 is SGHDT and CDR2 YYEEEE. With 0 bases clipped from V and 2 bases from J, the junction kept 2 bases outside the gene matches. The CDR3 has 15 residues. The CDR3 DNA is TGTGCCAGCAGCTTGGGACAGGGAGGCAATCAGCCCCAGCATTTT. This codes for CASSLGQGGNQPQHF. Variable domain in full (rest from reference TRBV5-6 and TRBJ1-5): DAGVTQSPTHLIKTRGQQVTLRCSPKSGHDTVSWYQQALGQGPQFIFQYYEEEERQRGNFPDRFSGHQFPNYSSELNVNALLLGDSALYLCASSLGQGGNQPQHFGDGTRLSIL.

The table lists this clonotype with many counts. This chain joins TRBV20-1 and TRBJ2-7; tentative D call: TRBD1 (6 bases). The CDR3 extends over 13 amino acids. The ends were cut back, 6 bases at V and 0 bases at J, with 12 bases in the middle. Germline V CDR1 and CDR2: DFQATT, SNEGSKA (reference sequence). CDR3 nucleotides: TGCAGTGCAAGGGACATCGGCTCCTACGAGCAGTACTTC. Protein sequence: CSARDIGSYEQYF.

V and J are TRBV10-3 and TRBJ1-2, with 7 bases lining up with TRBD1. J was trimmed by 4 bases and V by 6 bases; bases with no gene match: 8. In germline, CDR1 is ENHRY, CDR2 SYGVKD. This CDR3 region has 14 residues. The CDR3 coding sequence is TGTGCCATCAGCGGACAGGTCACGTCCTATGGCTACACCTTC. Its protein is CAISGQVTSYGYTF.

This clonotype was detected ten times or more. The V and J genes are TRBV5-1 and TRBJ1-2, with a weak D call TRBD1 (6 bases). In germline, CDR1 is SGHRS, CDR2 YFSETQ. There are 17 residues in the CDR3. The V and J ends lost 2 bases and 5 bases respectively, with 22 bases between them. CDR3 amino acids: CASSFPYAGADEYGYTF. In DNA, the CDR3 is TGCGCCAGCAGCTTCCCTTATGCAGGGGCGGACGAATATGGCTACACCTTC.

V is TRBV7-9 and J is TRBJ2-6; D not certain. Trimming shortened V by 1 base and J by 4 bases, and 14 bases separated the two germline ends. Germline V gene lookup returns CDR1 SEHNR and CDR2 FQNEAQ (reference sequence). The CDR3 extends over 17 amino acids. Written as DNA, the CDR3 is TGTGCCAGCAGCTTAGTTTTTAGTTCAAGGGGGGCCAACGTCCTGACTTTC. This encodes CASSLVFSSRGANVLTF.

This chain connects TRBV6-1 to TRBJ1-1; 9 bases are a match to TRBD1. Germline trimming cut 6 bases from V and 1 base from J; bases unmatched to any gene: 6. CDR1 is MNHNS and CDR2 is SASEGT in the germline V gene. CDR3 length: 15 amino acids. As DNA, the CDR3 is TGTGCCAGCAGACCGGGACAGGGAAGGAACACTGAAGCTTTCTTT. Encoded protein: CASRPGQGRNTEAFF.

The rearrangement uses TRBV18 and TRBJ2-1, with D perhaps TRBD2 (6 bases). The germline V and J ends were trimmed by 8 bases and 0 bases, with 17 bases remaining between them. In germline, CDR1 is KGHSH, CDR2 LQKENI. The CDR3 spans 16 residues. The CDR3 bases are TGTGCCAGCAGTTGGAGGCGGGAAAGCTCCTACAATGAGCAGTTCTTC. Its translation is CASSWRRESSYNEQFF.

This clonotype was observed many times. J is TRBJ1-6 and V is TRBV14, with D possibly matching TRBD1 (5 bases). This CDR3 comprises 14 residues. Germline V CDR1 and CDR2: SGHDN, FVKESK. V lost 6 bases and J 5 bases, leaving 11 bases between the germline ends. Here the CDR3 reads CASSRDRNNSPLHF. The CDR3 DNA reads as TGTGCCAGCAGTCGGGACCGCAATAATTCACCCCTCCACTTT.

This clonotype was counted between two and nine times. The chain recombines TRBV3-1 with TRBJ1-3; no reliable D call. The CDR3 is 14 residues long. Germline CDR1 is LGHDT and CDR2 is YNNKEL (reference sequence). Trimming removed 1 base from V and 5 bases from J, with 9 bases in between. CDR3 bases: TGTGCCAGCAGCCAAGTAACTCTCCGAAACACCATATATTTT. Its protein product is CASSQVTLRNTIYF.

A few counts support this clonotype. The chain links TRBV20-1 to TRBJ1-1; D is ambiguous. The CDR3 is 13 amino acids. V gave up 1 base and J gave up 2 bases, with 8 bases separating them. Germline loops: CDR1 DFQATT, CDR2 SNEGSKA (reference sequence). The chain's CDR3 is CSARAAGNTEAFF. CDR3 in DNA: TGCAGTGCTAGAGCGGCGGGAAACACTGAAGCTTTCTTT.

In this sample, this clonotype turned up many times. This chain joins TRBV14 and TRBJ2-3, with 9 bases lining up with TRBD2. Trimming took 0 bases from V and 4 from J; bases not matched to a gene: 11. This CDR3 has 18 residues. Germline loops: CDR1 SGHDN, CDR2 FVKESK. This chain's CDR3 is CASSQEGLAGVKADTQYF. For the CDR3, the DNA is TGTGCCAGCAGCCAAGAAGGGTTAGCGGGAGTCAAGGCAGATACGCAGTATTTT.

The table lists this clonotype with many counts. The chain links TRBV29-1 to TRBJ2-7, with 7 bases aligning to TRBD1. CDR1 and CDR2 from the germline V gene are SQVTM and ANQGSEA. J was trimmed by 2 bases and V by 5 bases; bases with no gene match: 6. The CDR3 is 13 amino acids. CDR3 nucleotides: TGCAGCGTTAACAAGGGGGCAGCCTACGAGCAGTACTTC. Translating it yields CSVNKGAAYEQYF.

This clonotype was detected only a few times. V and J are TRBV6-2 or TRBV6-3 and TRBJ1-5; 7 bases are shared with TRBD1. The junction had 8 bases not matched to a gene; V was cut back by 5 bases and J by 1 base. Germline V gene lookup returns CDR1 MNHEY and CDR2 SVGEGT. CDR3 length: 16 amino acids. CDR3: CASSARQGASNQPQHF. The CDR3, as DNA: TGTGCCAGCAGTGCCCGACAGGGTGCGAGCAATCAGCCCCAGCATTTT.

This clonotype turned up a few times. V is TRBV6-5 and J is TRBJ1-3, with D unresolved. Between the trimmed V and J ends, which lost 2 bases and 0 bases, there was a span of 11 bases. This CDR3 comprises 16 residues. Germline loops: CDR1 MNHEY, CDR2 SVGAGI. The CDR3 DNA sequence: TGTGCCAGCAGTTACGGCTACGATGTCTCTGGAAACACCATATATTTT. It is translated as CASSYGYDVSGNTIYF.

V and J are TRBV7-2 and TRBJ1-2; TRBD1 aligns across 7 bases. After removal of 7 bases from V and 3 bases from J, the junction contained 11 bases not matched to a gene. Per the germline V gene, CDR1 is SGHTA and CDR2 is FQGNSA. The CDR3 spans 15 residues. CDR3: CASTQGRGQDYGYTF. The CDR3, as DNA: TGTGCCAGCACCCAGGGTAGGGGGCAGGACTATGGCTACACCTTC.

The sample holds a few counts of this clonotype. The gene calls are TRBV5-4 and TRBJ1-6; D is uncertain. The CDR3 length is 12 residues. The V end was cut by 4 bases, the J end by 7 bases, with 6 bases between. Germline V gene sequence: CDR1 SGHNT, CDR2 YYREEE (reference sequence). The CDR3 DNA reads as TGTGCCAGCAGCCAGGACAATTCACCCCTCCACTTT. Translation: CASSQDNSPLHF.

This clonotype came up a few times. The gene calls are TRBV20-1 and TRBJ2-6, with D possibly TRBD2 on 7 matching bases. Germline V lookup: CDR1 DFQATT, CDR2 SNEGSKA (reference sequence). Trimming shortened V by 4 bases and J by 1 base, and 14 bases separated the two germline ends. The CDR3 sequence is 16 residues long. In nucleotides, the CDR3 is TGCAGTGCTATTTCGCGGGGGCGATCTGGGGCCAACGTCCTGACTTTC. Translated, it gives CSAISRGRSGANVLTF.

This clonotype showed up many times. The gene calls are TRBV5-6 and TRBJ1-5, with a possible D match to TRBD1 (5 bases). This CDR3 has 14 amino acids. Germline V gene lookup returns CDR1 SGHDT and CDR2 YYEEEE. Trimming left V 5 bases short and J 2 bases short, with 11 bases between. CDR3: CASSSGQGNQPQHF. The CDR3, as DNA: TGTGCCAGCAGTTCGGGGCAGGGCAATCAGCCCCAGCATTTT.

There are a few counts of this clonotype. This chain uses TRBV6-2 or TRBV6-3 with TRBJ1-1; D remains ambiguous. CDR1 and CDR2 from the germline V gene are MNHEY and SVGEGT. Trimming shortened V by 7 bases and J by 2 bases, and 14 bases separated the two germline ends. This CDR3 has 14 residues. CDR3 amino acids: CASTMGSVNTEAFF. The CDR3 DNA sequence: TGTGCCAGCACCATGGGCTCCGTCAACACTGAAGCTTTCTTT.